This record looks at one TCR beta chain sequence and its context. These data belong to a study of control samples from healthy donors and cancer patients. V shed 7 bases and J shed 0 bases, with 10 bases lying between them. CDR1 is LNHDA and CDR2 is SQIVND in the germline V gene (reference sequence). The CDR3 extends over 13 amino acids. Measured with immunoSEQ multiplex PCR; TCRdb has only the in-frame clones, and not every one. The data hold 150,000 to 200,000 clones, with around 92% observed a single time. This chain uses TRBV19 with TRBJ2-7, with D possibly TRBD2 on 5 matching bases. The source material was blood. The clonotype was recovered from a woman aged 40 to 50 in good health. In nucleotides, the CDR3 is TGTGCCAGTATGGGAGAGAACTCCTACGAGCAGTACTTC. Translation gives CASMGENSYEQYF.